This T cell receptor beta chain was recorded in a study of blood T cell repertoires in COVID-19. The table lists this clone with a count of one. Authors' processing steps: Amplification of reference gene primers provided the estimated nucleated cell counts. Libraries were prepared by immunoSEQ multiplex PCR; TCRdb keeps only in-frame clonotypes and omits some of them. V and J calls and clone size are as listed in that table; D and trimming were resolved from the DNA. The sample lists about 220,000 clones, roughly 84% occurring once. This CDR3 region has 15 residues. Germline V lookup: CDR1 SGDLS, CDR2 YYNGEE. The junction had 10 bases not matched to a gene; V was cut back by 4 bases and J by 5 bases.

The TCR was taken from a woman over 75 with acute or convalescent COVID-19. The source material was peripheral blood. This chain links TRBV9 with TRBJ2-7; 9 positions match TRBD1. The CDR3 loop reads CASSPTGGGHHEQYF. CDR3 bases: TGTGCCAGCAGCCCAACAGGGGGCGGTCACCACGAGCAGTACTTC. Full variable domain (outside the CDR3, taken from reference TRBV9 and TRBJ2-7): DSGVTQTPKHLITATGQRVTLRCSPRSGDLSVYWYQQSLDQGLQFLIQYYNGEERAKGNILERFSAQQFPDLHSELNLSSLELGDSALYFCASSPTGGGHHEQYFGPGTRLTVT.